The next 10 T cell receptor beta chains were all read from a single sample in a study of cytomegalovirus exposure and HLA in healthy donors (dated by TCRdb to 2016 to 2017). Library generation was performed with the immunoSEQ multiplex PCR assay. TCRdb's version of the immuneACCESS table is confined to in-frame rearrangements and falls short of the full clone set. An unresolved V gene accounts for under half of the shortfall where checked; the remainder is of unknown origin. The sample profile shows 90,000 to 120,000 clones; about 85% of them were found once. Clones ranked in the top ten supply around 2.7% of the sample. Input material: PBMCs. These receptors all stem from a young woman in good health and CMV-seronegative.

The genes are TRBV5-6 and TRBJ2-7, with TRBD1 matching over 7 bases. The germline gives CDR1 SGHDT, CDR2 YYEEEE. The CDR3 contains 13 residues. V shed 4 bases, J shed 4 bases, and the junction held 5 bases outside the gene matches. The CDR3 sequence is CASSQGTAYEQYF. The CDR3 DNA sequence: TGTGCCAGCAGCCAAGGGACAGCTTACGAGCAGTACTTC.

The sample holds one count of this clone. The rearrangement links TRBV11-1 to TRBJ2-3; 7 bases line up with TRBD2. This CDR3 spans 17 amino acids. Germline CDR1 reads SGHAT; CDR2 reads FQDESV (reference sequence). V lost 5 bases and J lost 4; bases outside the gene matches: 15. CDR3 sequence (DNA): TGTGCCAGCAGCACCCGACTAGCCCGGGGCCCCTCAGATACGCAGTATTTT. Translation gives CASSTRLARGPSDTQYF.

The gene calls are TRBV6-4 and TRBJ2-7, with 10 bases lining up with TRBD2. Germline-derived CDR1 and CDR2 are MRHNA and SNTAGT. The V and J ends lost 6 bases and 4 bases, in that order; junction bases with no gene match: 15. This CDR3 spans 17 amino acids. CDR3 amino acids: CASRRSGGWCPTYEQYF. In DNA form, the CDR3 reads TGTGCCAGCAGACGTAGCGGGGGGTGGTGCCCCACTTACGAGCAGTACTTC.

This clone was observed once. The V gene is TRBV11-1, the J gene TRBJ2-5; D is possibly TRBD2 (5 bases). Germline V gene sequence: CDR1 SGHAT, CDR2 FQDESV (reference sequence). CDR3 length: 12 amino acids. Trimming removed 1 base from V and 5 bases from J, with 5 bases in between. CDR3 loop: CASSLERETQYF. CDR3 in DNA: TGTGCCAGCAGCTTAGAGCGGGAGACCCAGTACTTC.

The chain links TRBV9 to TRBJ2-5; tentative D call: TRBD1 (5 bases). The CDR3 extends over 14 amino acids. V gave up 0 bases and J gave up 5 bases, with 11 bases separating them. Looked up from germline, CDR1 is SGDLS and CDR2 is YYNGEE. CDR3 in DNA: TGTGCCAGCAGCGTAGCGGCAGGGTGGGAGACCCAGTACTTC. It yields the protein CASSVAAGWETQYF.

This clone was recorded once. V gene TRBV4-1 combines with J gene TRBJ2-1, with unresolved D. CDR1 is MGHRA and CDR2 is YSYEKL in the germline V gene. With 2 bases removed from V and 6 bases from J, the gap between germline ends came to 8 bases. CDR3 size: 13 residues. The chain's CDR3 is CASSQKALNEQFF. Written as DNA, the CDR3 is TGCGCCAGCAGCCAAAAAGCCCTCAATGAGCAGTTCTTC.

The genes are TRBV2 and TRBJ2-3; tentative D call: TRBD2 (6 bases). CDR3 length equals 16 residues. Germline V gene data show CDR1 as SNHLY and CDR2 as FYNNEI. V lost 6 bases and J lost 0, with 16 bases in between. The CDR3, as DNA: TGTGCCAGCAGGACCCAGCGGGCACTAAGCACAGATACGCAGTATTTT. It yields the protein CASRTQRALSTDTQYF.

This clone has just a few counts. The CDR3 DNA reads TGTGCCAGCAGTGTGACAGGGGCTGTATATAGCAATCAGCCCCAGCATTTT. This gives the protein CASSVTGAVYSNQPQHF. J is TRBJ1-5 and V is TRBV2; 8 nucleotides agree with TRBD1. V was pared by 4 bases and J by 0 bases, with 8 bases of the junction left unmatched. The CDR3 extends over 17 amino acids. Germline-derived CDR1 and CDR2 are SNHLY and FYNNEI.

CDR3 loop: CASSLTGGPGTGELFF. CDR3 DNA sequence: TGTGCCAGCAGCTTAACAGGGGGCCCCGGGACCGGGGAGCTGTTTTTT. J is TRBJ2-2 and V is TRBV7-3; 7 bases fit TRBD1. Germline-derived CDR1 and CDR2 are SGHTA and FQGTGA. The CDR3 contains 16 residues. J lost 5 bases, V lost 0 bases, and 6 bases had no gene match.

The chain joins TRBV4-1 to TRBJ2-1, with 8 bases fitting TRBD2. The CDR3 spans 16 residues. Losses at the gene ends were 1 base for V and 8 bases for J; bases not matched to a gene: 10. CDR1 MGHRA and CDR2 YSYEKL come from the germline V gene. CDR3 nucleotides: TGCGCCAGCAGCCAAGGGGTACGCGGGGGGAACGATGAGCAGTTCTTC. Residues: CASSQGVRGGNDEQFF.